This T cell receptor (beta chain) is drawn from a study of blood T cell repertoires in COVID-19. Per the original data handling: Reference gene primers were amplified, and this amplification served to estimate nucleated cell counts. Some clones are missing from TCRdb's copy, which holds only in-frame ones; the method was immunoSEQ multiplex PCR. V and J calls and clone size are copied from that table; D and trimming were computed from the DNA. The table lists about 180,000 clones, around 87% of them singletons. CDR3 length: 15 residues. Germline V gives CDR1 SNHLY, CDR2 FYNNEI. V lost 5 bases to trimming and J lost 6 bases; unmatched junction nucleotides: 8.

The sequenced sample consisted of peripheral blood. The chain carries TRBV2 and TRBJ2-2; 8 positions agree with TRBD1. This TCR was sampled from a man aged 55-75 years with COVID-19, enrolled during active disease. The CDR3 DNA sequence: TGTGCCAGCAGTTTCCAGGACAGGGTGTCCGGGGAGCTGTTTTTT. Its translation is CASSFQDRVSGELFF.